Described below is a single T cell receptor beta chain sequence and its context. Its antigen is still unknown. V lost 4 bases and J lost 7, with 8 bases in between. CDR1 and CDR2 from the germline V gene are MDHEN and SYDVKM. The CDR3 extends over 12 amino acids. The data derive from a study of cytomegalovirus exposure and HLA in healthy donors. The study's findings and limits: When analyzed later, the rates of TCR association showed variation by HLA locus, with DRB1 the most and HLA-C the fewest. A later analysis by the authors found several of the most significant clusters apparently linked to common viral pathogens.

This PCR relied on a set of 60 Vbeta primers and 13 Jbeta primers. Sequencing used immunoSEQ multiplex PCR; TCRdb keeps in-frame clones, though not all of them. The sample has some 94,000 clones, about 78% seen once. The sequenced sample was PBMCs. The chain uses TRBV28 and TRBJ2-1, with a weak D call TRBD1 (5 bases). This receptor was taken from a man in his forties in good health and CMV-seronegative. The CDR3 DNA reads as TGTGCCAGCAGTTCGACAGAGAATGAGCAGTTCTTC. The encoded protein is CASSSTENEQFF.